Detailed here is one TCR beta chain. Its antigen is unidentified. UMIs accompanied the 5'RACE template switching by which TCR beta cDNA was made. From its re-call of the 5' RACE reads, TCRdb lists each CDR3 protein once, without DNA. The listing records some 440,000 distinct CDR3 sequences. CDR1 and CDR2 (germline): LNHDA, SQIVND (reference sequence). This CDR3 has 11 amino acids. This entry is derived from a study of T cells expressing NK-cell markers. General study results and limits: Dominance of the CD3+CD56-NKG2C+ fraction by these clonotypes also held in a handful of donors.

The receptor's source is a woman aged 45-59 years in good health. The chain links TRBV19 to TRBJ2-1; there is no DNA to check the TCRdb D call of TRBD2. The sequencing sample was made of blood T cells: a sorted CD56 or NKG2C T cell subset, CD4+ or CD8+ T cells, or bulk PBMC T cells (not recorded which). This chain's CDR3 is CASTGVREQFF.